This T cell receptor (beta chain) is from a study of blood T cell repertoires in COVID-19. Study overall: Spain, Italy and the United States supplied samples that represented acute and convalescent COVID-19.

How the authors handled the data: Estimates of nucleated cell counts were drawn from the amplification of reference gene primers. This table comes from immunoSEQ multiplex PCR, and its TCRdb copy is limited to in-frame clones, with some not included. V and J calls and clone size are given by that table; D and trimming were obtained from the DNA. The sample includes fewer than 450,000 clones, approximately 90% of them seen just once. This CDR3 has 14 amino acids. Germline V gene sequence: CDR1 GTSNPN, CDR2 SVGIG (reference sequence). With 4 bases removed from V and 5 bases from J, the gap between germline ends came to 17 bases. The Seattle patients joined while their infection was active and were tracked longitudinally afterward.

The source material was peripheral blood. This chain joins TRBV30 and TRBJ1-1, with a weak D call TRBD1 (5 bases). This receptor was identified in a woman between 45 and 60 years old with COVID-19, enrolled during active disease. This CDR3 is CAWKGRERRTEAFF. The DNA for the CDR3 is TGTGCCTGGAAGGGGAGGGAAAGGAGGACTGAAGCTTTCTTT.